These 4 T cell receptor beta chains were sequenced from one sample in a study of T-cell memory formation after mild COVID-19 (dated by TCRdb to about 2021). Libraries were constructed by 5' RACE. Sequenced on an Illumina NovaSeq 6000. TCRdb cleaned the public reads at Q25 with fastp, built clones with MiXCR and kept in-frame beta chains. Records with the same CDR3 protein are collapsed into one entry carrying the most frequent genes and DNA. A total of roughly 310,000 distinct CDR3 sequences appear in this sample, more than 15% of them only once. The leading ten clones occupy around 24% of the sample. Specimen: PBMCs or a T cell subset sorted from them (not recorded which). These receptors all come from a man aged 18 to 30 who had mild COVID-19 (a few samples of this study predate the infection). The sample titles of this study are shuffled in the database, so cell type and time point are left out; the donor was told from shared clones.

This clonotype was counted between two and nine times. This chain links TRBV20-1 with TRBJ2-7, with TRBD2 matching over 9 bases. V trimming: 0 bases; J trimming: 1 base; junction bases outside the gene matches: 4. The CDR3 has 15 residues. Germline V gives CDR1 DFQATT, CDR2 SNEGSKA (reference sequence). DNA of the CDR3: TGCAGTGCTAGAGATAGCGGGGGTATATCCTACGAGCAGTACGTC. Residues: CSARDSGGISYEQYV.

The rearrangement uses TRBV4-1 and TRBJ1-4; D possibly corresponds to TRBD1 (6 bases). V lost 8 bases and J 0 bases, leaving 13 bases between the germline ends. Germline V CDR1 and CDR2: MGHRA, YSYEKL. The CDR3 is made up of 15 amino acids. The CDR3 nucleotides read TGCGCCAGCTCACCAGGGGATCCAACTAATGAAAAACTGTTTTTT. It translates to CASSPGDPTNEKLFF.

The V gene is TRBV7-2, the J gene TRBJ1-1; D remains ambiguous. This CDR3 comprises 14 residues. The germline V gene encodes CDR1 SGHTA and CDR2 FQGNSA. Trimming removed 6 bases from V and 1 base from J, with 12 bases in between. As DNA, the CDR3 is TGTGCCAGCAGGATAAGGTCCGGGAACACTGAAGCTTTCTTT. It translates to CASRIRSGNTEAFF.

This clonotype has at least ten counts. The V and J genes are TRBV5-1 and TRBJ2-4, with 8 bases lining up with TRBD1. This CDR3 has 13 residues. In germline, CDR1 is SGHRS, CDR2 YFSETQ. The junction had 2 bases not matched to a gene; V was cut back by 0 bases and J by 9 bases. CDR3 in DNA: TGCGCCAGCAGCTTGGCCAGGGGGCGCATTCAGTACTTC. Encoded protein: CASSLARGRIQYF.